The 30 T cell receptor beta chains below come from one sample, sequenced in a study of T cell responses to AZD1222 COVID-19 vaccine. The data were produced by immunoSEQ multiplex PCR, yet TCRdb's version contains in-frame clones alone and is incomplete. Here the sample spans around 110,000 clones, about 90% being singletons. The sample consisted of peripheral blood, taken on day 0 of AZD1222 vaccination. The receptors derive from an adult in good health.

The rearrangement joins TRBV5-8 to TRBJ1-5; no clear D gene. This CDR3 is built from 17 residues. CDR1 is SGHTS and CDR2 is YDEGEE in the germline V gene. V was cut by 9 bases and J by 4 bases, with 26 bases left in between. The CDR3 loop reads CATADLTPPSSNQPQHF. The DNA for the CDR3 is TGTGCCACCGCAGATTTAACACCGCCCAGTTCGAATCAGCCCCAGCATTTT.

A word on this clone: Compared with germline, one end of the junction differs, possibly owing to a read error. J is TRBJ2-4 and V is TRBV19; 9 bases match TRBD1. Germline V gene sequence: CDR1 LNHDA, CDR2 SQIVND (reference sequence). This CDR3 is 18 amino acids long. CDR3 region: CASSVDRGRHLAKNIQYF. The CDR3 bases are TGTGCCAGTAGTGTAGACAGGGGGAGGCATCTAGCCAAAAACATTCAGTACTTC.

This rearrangement joins TRBV27 to TRBJ2-7; perhaps TRBD2 as D (5 bases). The V end was cut by 1 base, the J end by 5 bases, with 9 bases between. In germline, CDR1 is MNHEY, CDR2 SMNVEV (reference sequence). The CDR3 has 13 amino acids. DNA of the CDR3: TGTGCCAGCAGTTTATTTGACGGGGACGAGCAGTACTTC. Its translation: CASSLFDGDEQYF.

The gene calls are TRBV2 and TRBJ1-2, with D tentatively TRBD1 (6 bases). Germline V gene data show CDR1 as SNHLY and CDR2 as FYNNEI. Trimming stripped 7 bases from V and 6 bases from J, with 15 bases between. The CDR3 totals 13 residues. In nucleotides, the CDR3 is TGTGCCAGCACTGCACAGGGTCCGAATGGCTACACCTTC. Translation: CASTAQGPNGYTF.

Here the CDR3 DNA reads TGTGCCAGCATCGAGAGAGGACCCCAGCATTTT. Translating gives CASIERGPQHF. The genes are TRBV6-5 and TRBJ1-5; D remains unclear. The CDR3 is 11 amino acids. Trimming pared 7 bases from V and 10 bases from J, leaving 11 bases between. The germline V gene encodes CDR1 MNHEY and CDR2 SVGAGI.

The chain joins TRBV7-9 to TRBJ1-1, with 10 bases fitting TRBD1. The CDR3 totals 16 residues. In germline, CDR1 is SEHNR, CDR2 FQNEAQ (reference sequence). Trimming cost V 3 bases and J 5 bases; bases outside gene matches: 9. The CDR3 here is CASSFRGDRGLTEAFF. In DNA, the CDR3 is TGTGCCAGCAGCTTCCGGGGAGACAGGGGGCTTACTGAAGCTTTCTTT.

CDR3 residues: CASSLVLAGQTSTDTQYF. The CDR3, as DNA: TGCGCCAGCAGCTTGGTCCTAGCGGGGCAGACTAGCACAGATACGCAGTATTTT. This chain links TRBV5-1 with TRBJ2-3; 9 bases are a match to TRBD2. Germline V CDR1 and CDR2: SGHRS, YFSETQ. This CDR3 contains 18 residues. The V gene end was trimmed by 0 bases and the J gene end by 0 bases; junction bases not matched to a gene: 8.

The chain joins TRBV7-2 to TRBJ2-1; D perhaps matches TRBD1 (7 bases). The V gene's germline CDR1 is SGHTA and CDR2 FQGNSA. V was trimmed by 4 bases and J by 6 bases, leaving 19 bases between them. The CDR3 has 16 residues. The CDR3 DNA follows: TGTGCCAGCAGCTCACTTTCAGGGGGGCCGATCAATGAGCAGTTCTTC. It specifies CASSSLSGGPINEQFF.

This chain connects TRBV5-3 to TRBJ1-4; no reliable D call. TRBV5-3 belongs to the ORF category, with a function that is uncertain. Trimming shortened V by 2 bases and J by 6 bases, and 14 bases separated the two germline ends. The CDR3 consists of 15 residues. CDR3: CARSFSMSPHEKLFF. CDR3 DNA: TGTGCCAGAAGCTTTAGTATGTCACCGCATGAAAAACTGTTTTTT.

J is TRBJ2-2 and V is TRBV13, with D perhaps matching TRBD2 (7 bases). The CDR3 is 16 amino acids. In germline, CDR1 is PRHDT, CDR2 FYEKMQ (reference sequence). V lost 4 bases, J lost 4 bases, and 16 bases lay in between. Here the CDR3 reads CASSSETGRGTGELFF. In DNA, the CDR3 is TGTGCCAGCAGCTCTGAAACAGGGAGGGGCACCGGGGAGCTGTTTTTT.

The chain employs TRBV20-1 and TRBJ2-3; D uncertain. Germline V gene data show CDR1 as DFQATT and CDR2 as SNEGSKA (reference sequence). V lost 0 bases and J 8 bases, leaving 6 bases between the germline ends. This CDR3 has 11 residues. CDR3 loop: CSARDGVTQYF. In DNA, the CDR3 is TGCAGTGCTAGAGATGGGGTTACGCAGTATTTT.

CDR3 in amino acids: CASSSDSSYGYTF. The DNA of the CDR3 is TGTGCCAGCAGCTCGGACTCCAGTTATGGCTACACCTTC. The rearrangement joins TRBV7-3 to TRBJ1-2; no definite D call. The CDR3 covers 13 residues. Trimming removed 4 bases at V and 5 bases at J, with 11 bases between. Per the germline V gene, CDR1 is SGHTA and CDR2 is FQGTGA.

This clone was observed once. The gene calls are TRBV7-9 and TRBJ2-6; D is unresolved. The V end lost 2 bases, the J end lost 0 bases, and 11 bases lay between the germline ends. CDR3 length equals 17 residues. From germline, CDR1 is SEHNR and CDR2 FQNEAQ (reference sequence). CDR3 sequence reads: CASSLFGSLSGANVLTF. The CDR3 coding sequence is TGTGCCAGCAGCTTATTCGGCTCCCTCTCTGGGGCCAACGTCCTGACTTTC. Full variable domain (rest looked up from reference TRBV7-9 and TRBJ2-6): DTGVSQNPRHKITKRGQNVTFRCDPISEHNRLYWYRQTLGQGPEFLTYFQNEAQLEKSRLLSDRFSAERPKGSFSTLEIQRTEQGDSAMYLCASSLFGSLSGANVLTFGAGSRLTVL.

The chain has TRBV3-1 (or the pseudogene TRBV3-2) and TRBJ2-7; TRBD2 matches at 10 bases. Germline trimming cut 4 bases from V and 4 bases from J; bases unmatched to any gene: 4. This CDR3 is 14 amino acids long. Germline V CDR1 and CDR2: LGHDT, YNNKEL (reference sequence). CDR3 sequence (DNA): TGTGCCAGCAGCCCACTAGCGGGGAATTACGAGCAGTACTTC. Protein product: CASSPLAGNYEQYF.

The chain combines TRBV5-6 with TRBJ1-5, with TRBD1 as a possible D gene (6 bases). Trimming shortened V by 3 bases and J by 4 bases, and 17 bases separated the two germline ends. The CDR3 runs 16 residues. CDR1 is SGHDT, CDR2 YYEEEE, per germline. The CDR3 region is CASSSFSGAQNQPQHF. CDR3 bases: TGTGCCAGCAGCTCCTTTTCAGGGGCTCAAAATCAGCCCCAGCATTTT.

The rearrangement uses TRBV29-1 and TRBJ1-3; 7 positions match TRBD1. This CDR3 is built from 11 residues. Germline V gives CDR1 SQVTM, CDR2 ANQGSEA. DNA for the CDR3: TGCTCAGGGGGGTCTGGAAACACCATATATTTT. Its translation is CSGGSGNTIYF.

The chain couples TRBV5-1 to TRBJ2-3; 10 bases fit TRBD2. J lost 2 bases, V lost 3 bases, and 3 bases had no gene match. The CDR3 spans 15 residues. CDR1 is SGHRS and CDR2 is YFSETQ in the germline V gene. DNA of the CDR3: TGCGCCAGCAGCTGGAGCGGGGGGGCCACAGATACGCAGTATTTT. It translates to CASSWSGGATDTQYF.

In this sample, this clone turned up a few times. V is TRBV5-1 and J is TRBJ1-1, with D uncertain. The CDR3 length is 13 residues. The germline V gene has CDR1 SGHRS and CDR2 YFSETQ. The germline V and J ends were trimmed by 3 bases and 3 bases, with 9 bases remaining between them. CDR3 DNA: TGCGCCAGCAGCTGGATTCAGGACACTGAAGCTTTCTTT. Translating it yields CASSWIQDTEAFF.

This clone was seen just once. Written as DNA, the CDR3 is TGTGCCAGCAGCTCGATATCAGGGGTTGAGGCAGATACGCAGTATTTT. Residues: CASSSISGVEADTQYF. The chain employs TRBV7-3 and TRBJ2-3; perhaps TRBD1 as D (6 bases). This CDR3 is 16 amino acids long. Germline CDR1 reads SGHTA; CDR2 reads FQGTGA. V was pared by 4 bases and J by 4 bases, with 18 bases between.

The V call is TRBV7-6, the J call TRBJ2-5; possibly TRBD1 or TRBD2 for D (6 bases each). This CDR3 is built from 15 residues. V was clipped by 5 bases and J by 2 bases, with 15 bases between them. Germline V gene lookup returns CDR1 SGHVS and CDR2 FNYEAQ. CDR3 nucleotides: TGTGCCAGCAGCGGGGGGCGAGGCAGGCAAGAGACCCAGTACTTC. Protein: CASSGGRGRQETQYF.

The table lists this clone with a few counts. DNA for the CDR3: TGTGCCAGCAGCTTGGTGGGCGGCTACAATGAGCAGTTCTTC. Its translation: CASSLVGGYNEQFF. The chain joins TRBV11-3 to TRBJ2-1; D is unresolved. V was cut by 3 bases and J by 3 bases, with 9 bases left in between. The CDR3 has 14 residues. CDR1 and CDR2 from the germline V gene are SGHNT and YENEEA.

The chain couples TRBV3-1 (or the pseudogene TRBV3-2) to TRBJ2-2, with D possibly TRBD1 on 5 matching bases. CDR1 is LGHDT, CDR2 YNNKEL, per germline (reference sequence). The V and J ends lost 1 base and 5 bases respectively, with 5 bases between them. There are 13 residues in the CDR3. This chain's CDR3 is CASSQAGTGELFF. The CDR3 nucleotides read TGTGCCAGCAGCCAAGCAGGGACCGGGGAGCTGTTTTTT.

V and J are TRBV13 and TRBJ2-7; TRBD1 aligns across 8 bases. This CDR3 region has 16 residues. Germline V gives CDR1 PRHDT, CDR2 FYEKMQ (reference sequence). After removal of 5 bases from V and 0 bases from J, the junction contained 9 bases not matched to a gene. CDR3 region: CASSKRQGRSSYEQYF. The CDR3 nucleotides are TGTGCCAGCAGCAAACGACAGGGGAGGTCCTCCTACGAGCAGTACTTC.

This chain connects TRBV4-3 to TRBJ2-7; 7 bases map to TRBD2. Germline lookup yields CDR1 LGHNA and CDR2 YSLEER. The ends lost 0 bases at V and 3 bases at J; junction bases unmatched: 5. This CDR3 spans 15 amino acids. The CDR3 DNA is TGCGCCAGCAGCCAAGAGGAGCGGGGTTACTACGAGCAGTACTTC. Encoded protein: CASSQEERGYYEQYF.

This clone occurred once. V usage is TRBV5-4 and J usage is TRBJ1-2; D call uncertain. The CDR3 is 13 residues long. Germline values: CDR1 SGHNT, CDR2 YYREEE (reference sequence). V was cut by 4 bases and J by 2 bases, with 9 bases left in between. For the CDR3, the DNA is TGTGCCAGCAGCCGTACAGCAAACTATGGCTACACCTTC. The encoded protein is CASSRTANYGYTF.

The gene calls are TRBV20-1 and TRBJ2-5; D gene uncertain. CDR1 DFQATT and CDR2 SNEGSKA come from the germline V gene (reference sequence). The V gene lost 3 bases and the J gene lost 3 bases, with 8 bases spanning the gap. This CDR3 spans 12 amino acids. The CDR3 DNA reads as TGCAGTGCTAGTACTCAGGAAGAGACCCAGTACTTC. Translating it yields CSASTQEETQYF.

The rearrangement links TRBV10-1 to TRBJ1-3, with D perhaps matching TRBD1 (6 bases). CDR1 is WNHNN and CDR2 is SYGVQD in the germline V gene (reference sequence). Trimming took off 6 bases at V and 0 bases at J, with 9 bases between the two ends. The CDR3 sequence is 14 residues long. The CDR3 coding sequence is TGCGCCAGCAGGAGGGGGAGCTCTGGAAACACCATATATTTT. This codes for CASRRGSSGNTIYF.

CDR3 in amino acids: CASSEPGLRINQPQHF. The CDR3 DNA sequence: TGTGCCAGCAGTGAACCGGGACTGAGAATCAATCAGCCCCAGCATTTT. The chain uses TRBV6-1 and TRBJ1-5, with a weak D call TRBD1 (5 bases). The germline CDR1 and CDR2 sequences are MNHNS and SASEGT. The CDR3 consists of 16 residues. V shed 2 bases and J shed 3 bases, with 14 bases lying between them.

The genes are TRBV27 and TRBJ1-1; D not resolved. Trimming shortened V by 3 bases and J by 1 base, and 12 bases separated the two germline ends. This CDR3 has 15 amino acids. Germline V gene sequence: CDR1 MNHEY, CDR2 SMNVEV (reference sequence). CDR3 sequence: CASSFGASGNTEAFF. The CDR3 DNA is TGTGCCAGCAGTTTTGGTGCATCGGGGAACACTGAAGCTTTCTTT.

V and J are TRBV11-2 and TRBJ1-1; D is undetermined. The CDR3 extends over 12 amino acids. In germline, CDR1 is SGHAT, CDR2 FQNNGV. V lost 5 bases and J lost 9, with 13 bases in between. The CDR3 bases are TGTGCCAGCAGCGCCCTAGTAGTTAAAGCTTTCTTT. This gives the protein CASSALVVKAFF. Complete variable domain (other parts from reference TRBV11-2 and TRBJ1-1): EAGVAQSPRYKIIEKRQSVAFWCNPISGHATLYWYQQILGQGPKLLIQFQNNGVVDDSQLPKDRFSAERLKGVDSTLKIQPAKLEDSAVYLCASSALVVKAFFGQGTRLTVV.